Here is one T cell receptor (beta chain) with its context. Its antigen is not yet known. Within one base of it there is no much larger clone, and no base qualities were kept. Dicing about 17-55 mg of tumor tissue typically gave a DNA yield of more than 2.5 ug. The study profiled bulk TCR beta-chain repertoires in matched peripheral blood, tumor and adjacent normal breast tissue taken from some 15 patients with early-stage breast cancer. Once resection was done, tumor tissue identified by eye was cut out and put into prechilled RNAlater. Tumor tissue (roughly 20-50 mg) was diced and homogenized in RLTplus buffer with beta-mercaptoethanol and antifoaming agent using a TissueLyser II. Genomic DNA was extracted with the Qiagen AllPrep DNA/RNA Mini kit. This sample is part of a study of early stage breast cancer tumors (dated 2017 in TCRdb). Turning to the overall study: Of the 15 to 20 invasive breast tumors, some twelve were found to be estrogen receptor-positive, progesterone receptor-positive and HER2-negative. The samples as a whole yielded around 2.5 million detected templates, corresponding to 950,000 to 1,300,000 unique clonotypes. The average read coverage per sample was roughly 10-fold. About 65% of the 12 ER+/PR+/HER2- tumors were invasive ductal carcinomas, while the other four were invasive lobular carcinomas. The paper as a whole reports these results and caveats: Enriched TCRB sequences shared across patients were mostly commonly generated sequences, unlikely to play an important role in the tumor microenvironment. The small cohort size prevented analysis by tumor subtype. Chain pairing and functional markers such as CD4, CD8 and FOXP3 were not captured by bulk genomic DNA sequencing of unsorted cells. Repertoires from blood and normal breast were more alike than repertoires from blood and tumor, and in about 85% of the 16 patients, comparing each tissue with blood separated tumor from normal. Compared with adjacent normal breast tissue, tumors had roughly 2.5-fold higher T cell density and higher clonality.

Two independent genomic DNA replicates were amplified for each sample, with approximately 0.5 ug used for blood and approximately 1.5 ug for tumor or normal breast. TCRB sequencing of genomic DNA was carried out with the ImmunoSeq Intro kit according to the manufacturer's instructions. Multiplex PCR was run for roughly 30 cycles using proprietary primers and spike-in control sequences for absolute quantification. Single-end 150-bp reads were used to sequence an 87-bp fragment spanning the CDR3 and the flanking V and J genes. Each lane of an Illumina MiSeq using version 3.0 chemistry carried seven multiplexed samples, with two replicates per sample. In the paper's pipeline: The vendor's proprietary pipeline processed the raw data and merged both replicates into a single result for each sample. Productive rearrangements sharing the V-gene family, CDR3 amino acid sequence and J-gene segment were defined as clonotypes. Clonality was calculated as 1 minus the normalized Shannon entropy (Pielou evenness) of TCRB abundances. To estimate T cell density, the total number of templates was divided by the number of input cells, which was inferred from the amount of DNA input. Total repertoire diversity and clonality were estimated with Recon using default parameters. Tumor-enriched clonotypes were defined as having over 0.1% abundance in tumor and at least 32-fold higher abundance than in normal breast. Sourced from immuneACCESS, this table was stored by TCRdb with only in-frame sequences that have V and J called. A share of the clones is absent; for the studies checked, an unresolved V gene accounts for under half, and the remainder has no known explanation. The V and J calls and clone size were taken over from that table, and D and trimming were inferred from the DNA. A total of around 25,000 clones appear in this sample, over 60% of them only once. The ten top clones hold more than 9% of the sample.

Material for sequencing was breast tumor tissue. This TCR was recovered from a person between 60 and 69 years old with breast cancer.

DNA sequence: TGTGCCAGCAGCCTCCGCGGGGTAGGAACGTCCTACGAGCAGTACTTC. This codes for CASSLRGVGTSYEQYF. This chain is built from TRBV6-6 and TRBJ2-7, and the D gene may be TRBD2, 6 bases matching. Relative to germline, V is 6 bases shorter and J is 1 base shorter, with 19 bases between their ends. For CDR1 and CDR2, the germline V gene (reference sequence) lists MNHNY and SVGAGI. Reading from cysteine to phenylalanine, the CDR3 counts 16 amino acids. The kept DNA is CDR3 alone, 48 bases in frame from the first base.